A single sample gave rise to the 6 T cell receptor beta chains below, sequenced in a study of cytomegalovirus exposure and HLA in healthy donors. PCR amplification relied on 60 Vbeta primers (plus 13 Jbeta primers). The protocol was immunoSEQ multiplex PCR, while the TCRdb copy is restricted to in-frame clones and leaves out a portion. The data hold 65,000 to 75,000 clones, with 68% observed a single time. Sequenced sample: PBMCs. Receptors were obtained from a woman under 40 in good health and CMV-seronegative.

The sample holds a few counts of this clone. This chain joins TRBV11-2 and TRBJ2-1; 8 bases fit TRBD1. The CDR3 has 13 amino acids. The V and J ends lost 5 bases and 8 bases, in that order; junction bases with no gene match: 5. Germline loops: CDR1 SGHAT, CDR2 FQNNGV. CDR3 in amino acids: CASSQDRGDEQFF. CDR3 DNA: TGTGCCAGCAGCCAAGACAGGGGTGATGAGCAGTTCTTC.

The chain employs TRBV11-3 and TRBJ1-1; D remains unclear. The CDR3 is 15 amino acids. The germline V gene has CDR1 SGHNT and CDR2 YENEEA. V lost 5 bases, J lost 4 bases, and 17 bases lay in between. CDR3 DNA: TGTGCCAGCAGCCCCCGACGGGGAGAGATCACTGAAGCTTTCTTT. Its protein is CASSPRRGEITEAFF.

V usage is TRBV4-1 and J usage is TRBJ2-1, with D uncertain. V lost 1 base to trimming and J lost 0 bases, with 10 bases between them. The length of the CDR3 is 16 residues. Germline V gene sequence: CDR1 MGHRA, CDR2 YSYEKL. The CDR3 region is CASSQVDLISYNEQFF. The CDR3 DNA sequence: TGCGCCAGCAGCCAAGTTGATCTAATCTCCTACAATGAGCAGTTCTTC.

This sequence joins TRBV6-6 and TRBJ1-4; TRBD1 agrees at 8 bases. This CDR3 has 15 amino acids. Germline CDR1 reads MNHNY; CDR2 reads SVGAGI (reference sequence). V dropped 7 bases and J dropped 7; count of bases not matched to a gene: 11. CDR3: CASKIHTGGFEKLFF. In nucleotides, the CDR3 is TGTGCCAGCAAGATTCATACAGGGGGTTTTGAAAAACTGTTTTTT.

The chain couples TRBV2 to TRBJ2-3; 15 bases match TRBD2. The J segment lost 0 bases and the V segment lost 5 bases, leaving 9 bases of the junction unmatched. The CDR3 spans 19 residues. Germline values: CDR1 SNHLY, CDR2 FYNNEI. CDR3 residues: CASSKLGLAGGRSTDTQYF. CDR3 bases: TGTGCCAGCAGTAAGCTAGGACTAGCGGGGGGGCGGAGCACAGATACGCAGTATTTT.

This clone was counted a few times. At one boundary the junction diverges from the germline segment, which might be a read error. The CDR3 DNA is TGTGCCAGCAGCACCTTTTCCGGAGCTTACGAGCAGTACTTC. Translation gives CASSTFSGAYEQYF. The rearrangement links TRBV5-1 to TRBJ2-7; D gene uncertain. The CDR3 is 14 amino acids. The germline CDR1 and CDR2 sequences are SGHRS and YFSETQ. The full variable domain, in which reference TRBV5-1 and TRBJ2-7 provide the parts outside the CDR3, is KAGVTQTPRYLIKTRGQQVTLSCSPISGHRSVSWYQQTPGQGLQFLFEYFSETQRNKGNFPGRFSGRQFSNSRSEMNVSTLELGDSALYLCASSTFSGAYEQYFGPGTRLTVT.